The rows below give T cell receptor beta chains drawn from one sample of a study of OX40 agonist ivuxolimab in advanced cancers. Sequencing used immunoSEQ multiplex PCR; TCRdb keeps in-frame clones, though not all of them. This sample has about 76,000 clones, with over 75% found just once. The sequencing used CD4+ or CD8+ T cells sorted from blood, collected in a trial of the OX40 agonist ivuxolimab. These receptors originate from an adult with an advanced solid tumor such as melanoma, head and neck, liver or kidney cancer. CDR3s include the opening cysteine and the closing phenylalanine or tryptophan. Each record gives: D gene, V gene, J gene, CDR3 protein. A D gene is named only where the DNA matches it firmly.

D gene: -; V gene: TRBV10-3; J gene: TRBJ2-7; CDR3 protein: CAHSTRREDEQYF
D gene: -; V gene: TRBV5-4; J gene: TRBJ2-7; CDR3 protein: CASSPGQGANTAYEQYF
D gene: -; V gene: TRBV7-9; J gene: TRBJ2-7; CDR3 protein: CASRSGSAEQYF
D gene: TRBD2; V gene: TRBV7-2; J gene: TRBJ2-1; CDR3 protein: CASRVRRGGKNGNEQFF
D gene: TRBD1; V gene: TRBV30; J gene: TRBJ1-6; CDR3 protein: CAWSVRTGGVIRSPLHF
D gene: TRBD1; V gene: TRBV4-1; J gene: TRBJ2-5; CDR3 protein: CASSQVVGGWETQYF
D gene: -; V gene: TRBV9; J gene: TRBJ2-7; CDR3 protein: CASTHAGDRGEQYF
D gene: -; V gene: TRBV25-1; J gene: TRBJ2-1; CDR3 protein: CASSELYRSDGNEQFF
D gene: -; V gene: TRBV6-4; J gene: TRBJ1-2; CDR3 protein: CASSDSFSGGYTF
D gene: TRBD1; V gene: TRBV28; J gene: TRBJ2-7; CDR3 protein: CASSSLGRGSGYEQYF
D gene: -; V gene: TRBV4-2; J gene: TRBJ1-1; CDR3 protein: CASSQDFRGRAGEAFF
D gene: -; V gene: TRBV19; J gene: TRBJ1-3; CDR3 protein: CASSRNRQAGNTIYF
D gene: -; V gene: TRBV6-5; J gene: TRBJ1-1; CDR3 protein: CASSSQGNTEAFF
D gene: -; V gene: TRBV7-2; J gene: TRBJ2-7; CDR3 protein: CASSFDLGETYEQYF
D gene: -; V gene: TRBV4-1; J gene: TRBJ1-6; CDR3 protein: CASSPRDPGSPLHF
D gene: TRBD1; V gene: TRBV5-1; J gene: TRBJ2-7; CDR3 protein: CASSPLADRGPHEQYF
D gene: -; V gene: TRBV9; J gene: TRBJ1-4; CDR3 protein: CASSSSGLANEKLFF
D gene: TRBD1; V gene: TRBV4-1; J gene: TRBJ1-1; CDR3 protein: CASSLYETGPTEAFF
D gene: TRBD2; V gene: TRBV7-9; J gene: TRBJ2-7; CDR3 protein: CASSFAQGGRYEQYF
D gene: -; V gene: TRBV23-1; J gene: TRBJ1-1; CDR3 protein: CASSPGRGAFF
D gene: TRBD1; V gene: TRBV7-7; J gene: TRBJ2-7; CDR3 protein: CASSPGTGWIYEQYF
D gene: -; V gene: TRBV9; J gene: TRBJ1-1; CDR3 protein: CASSERSRQGPHYEAFF
D gene: -; V gene: TRBV27; J gene: TRBJ1-6; CDR3 protein: CASSLPGVSPLHF
D gene: -; V gene: TRBV21-1; J gene: TRBJ2-5; CDR3 protein: CASSAQSRDRGGETQYF
D gene: -; V gene: TRBV13; J gene: TRBJ2-2; CDR3 protein: CASSVEVGGAGTGELFF
D gene: -; V gene: TRBV5-1; J gene: TRBJ1-4; CDR3 protein: CASSWGGLKEEKLFF
D gene: -; V gene: TRBV7-9; J gene: TRBJ2-5; CDR3 protein: CASSLRGMGETQYF
D gene: -; V gene: TRBV30; J gene: TRBJ1-3; CDR3 protein: CAWTSGKGGNTIYF
D gene: -; V gene: TRBV6-5; J gene: TRBJ1-2; CDR3 protein: CASSYGRGYYGYTF
D gene: -; V gene: TRBV9; J gene: TRBJ1-2; CDR3 protein: CASSVEGGFYGYTF
D gene: TRBD1; V gene: TRBV19; J gene: TRBJ1-5; CDR3 protein: CASSMDRGRRQPQHF
D gene: -; V gene: TRBV5-4; J gene: TRBJ2-7; CDR3 protein: CASSLWGVRTYEQYF
D gene: -; V gene: TRBV9; J gene: TRBJ2-1; CDR3 protein: CASSPGRGSYNEQFF
D gene: TRBD1; V gene: TRBV7-2; J gene: TRBJ1-1; CDR3 protein: CASSLGGTGLNTEAFF
D gene: TRBD1; V gene: TRBV5-4; J gene: TRBJ1-2; CDR3 protein: CASSSRQGGVYGYTF
D gene: -; V gene: TRBV30; J gene: TRBJ1-1; CDR3 protein: CAWSVLDMTEAFF
D gene: -; V gene: TRBV7-2; J gene: TRBJ1-2; CDR3 protein: CASSLGEGGPGYTF
D gene: TRBD1; V gene: TRBV18; J gene: TRBJ2-5; CDR3 protein: CASSSRPRTGGETQYF
D gene: -; V gene: TRBV27; J gene: TRBJ2-3; CDR3 protein: CASSYRTRFTDTQYF
D gene: -; V gene: TRBV5-4; J gene: TRBJ2-7; CDR3 protein: CASSLGLASNEQYF
D gene: -; V gene: TRBV4-3; J gene: TRBJ2-1; CDR3 protein: CASSQDQGSDEQFF
D gene: TRBD2; V gene: TRBV2; J gene: TRBJ2-1; CDR3 protein: CASRAGGLYNEQFF
D gene: -; V gene: TRBV2; J gene: TRBJ1-1; CDR3 protein: CASSSRPHINTEAFF
D gene: -; V gene: TRBV4-2; J gene: TRBJ2-7; CDR3 protein: CASSQGAPGRGSYEQYF
D gene: -; V gene: TRBV19; J gene: TRBJ1-1; CDR3 protein: CASNPGRWDTEAFF
D gene: TRBD1; V gene: TRBV19; J gene: TRBJ1-2; CDR3 protein: CASSDRGQGVMGYGYTF
D gene: -; V gene: TRBV27; J gene: TRBJ2-7; CDR3 protein: CASSTRQPPFSEQYF
D gene: TRBD1; V gene: TRBV2; J gene: TRBJ2-6; CDR3 protein: CASSRQGNVLTF
D gene: -; V gene: TRBV6-5; J gene: TRBJ2-2; CDR3 protein: CASSYGRGNTGELFF
D gene: -; V gene: TRBV28; J gene: TRBJ2-7; CDR3 protein: CASSPGDTSSYEQYF
D gene: TRBD2; V gene: TRBV11-3; J gene: TRBJ2-1; CDR3 protein: CASSSGGTSVYNEQFF
D gene: -; V gene: TRBV19; J gene: TRBJ2-5; CDR3 protein: CASSRGYKKTQYF
D gene: TRBD2; V gene: TRBV7-9; J gene: TRBJ2-6; CDR3 protein: CASIRSRGGAWDVLTF
D gene: -; V gene: TRBV4-1; J gene: TRBJ1-3; CDR3 protein: CASSQGFGNTIYF